This T cell receptor beta chain was observed in a study of identical twins. The CDR3 is made up of 15 amino acids. The V segment lost 6 bases and the J segment 4 bases; nucleotides outside the gene matches: 8. CDR1 is SGHTA, CDR2 FQGNSA, per germline. MiXCR was run by TCRdb on the 5' RACE reads, yielding one entry per CDR3 protein. Of about 730,000 distinct CDR3 sequences in the sample, around 21% were seen once. The data also belong to a second study, concerning T cells expressing NK-cell markers. Per that study: Sorted T-cell subsets CD3+CD56+NKG2C+, CD3+CD56+NKG2C- and CD3+CD56-NKG2C+ were TCR beta-sequenced. In a handful of donors, dominant clonotypes made up 28.3-60.1% of CD3+CD56-NKG2C+ cells.

The source of this sequence is a woman aged 18 to 35 in good health. The sample consisted of PBMCs. The genes are TRBV7-2 and TRBJ2-1, with 8 bases fitting TRBD1. As DNA, the CDR3 is TGTGCCAGCAGTCCCTCGGGACAGGTTTACAATGAGCAGTTCTTC. It encodes CASSPSGQVYNEQFF.